The clone carrying this TCR beta chain was recorded only once. Antigen specificity is unknown. This sample is part of a study of T cell responses to AZD1222 COVID-19 vaccine. Overall study context: Some second doses came at about 4 weeks and others at about 12 weeks; these were pooled.

Study findings and constraints: Just five or six AZD1222 recipients were seropositive at baseline.

V was clipped by 5 bases and J by 9 bases, with 7 bases between them. The CDR3 sequence is 11 residues long. The germline CDR1 and CDR2 sequences are SGHTA and FQGNSA. TCRdb's table, derived via immunoSEQ multiplex PCR, lists solely in-frame clones and lacks some. This table holds over 75,000 clones, around nine tenths found once. The V and J genes are TRBV7-2 and TRBJ2-2; D remains unclear. This TCR came from an adult in good health. The sample here was peripheral blood, taken on day 0 of AZD1222 vaccination. The CDR3 sequence is CASSRGRELFF. The CDR3, as DNA: TGTGCCAGCAGCCGTGGCCGGGAGCTGTTTTTT. The full variable domain, rest sourced from reference TRBV7-2 and TRBJ2-2, is GAGVSQSPSNKVTEKGKDVELRCDPISGHTALYWYRQSLGQGLEFLIYFQGNSAPDKSGLPSDRFSAERTGGSVSTLTIQRTQQEDSAVYLCASSRGRELFFGEGSRLTVL.